The following is a T cell receptor beta chain sequence with its context. Its antigen is undetermined. The germline gene is not matched at one end of the junction; a read error may be the cause. This sample is part of a study of blood T cells in healthy people across ages. Study-level points and caveats: While age rose, TCR beta diversity per million T cells dropped in a roughly linear way.

A sample-barcoded 5' primer and a J-beta primer mix were used in a second PCR of about 7 to 11 cycles. All samples yielded 3 million or more CDR3-containing paired-end reads. TCRdb analysed the 5' RACE reads with MiXCR anew, one entry per CDR3 protein. The table has roughly 550,000 distinct CDR3 sequences, around 24% seen once. Germline CDR1 reads MNHEY; CDR2 reads SMNVEV (reference sequence). The CDR3 covers 14 residues. These same data were also listed under a study on T cells of mothers and their children.

The receptor comes from a boy aged 5-17 years in good health. What was sequenced was blood. The J gene is TRBJ2-7, the V gene TRBV27; TRBD2 agrees at 9 bases. The CDR3 sequence is CASSASGVTYEQYF. CDR3 DNA: TGTGCCAGCAGTGCTAGCGGGGTGACCTATGAGCAGTACTTC.